The 31 T cell receptor beta chains listed next were all sequenced from one sample in a study of shared clonotypes between healthy human individuals. TCRdb's copy holds only in-frame clones and misses some; the assay was immunoSEQ multiplex PCR. The data show roughly 590,000 clones, with around 95% seen just once and less than 0.13% held by the top ten. Naive CD8 cells comprised CD45RO-negative, CCR7-positively selected cells, excluding terminally differentiated effector memory CD45RA+ cells. The sequenced sample consisted of naive CD8+ T cells sorted from blood. Receptors originate from a woman aged 25 to 39 in good health.

The rearrangement joins TRBV5-4 to TRBJ2-7; 11 nucleotides align to TRBD2. J was trimmed by 4 bases and V by 1 base; bases with no gene match: 4. CDR3 length: 15 residues. Germline V gives CDR1 SGHNT, CDR2 YYREEE (reference sequence). The CDR3 coding sequence is TGTGCCAGCAGCTTGATAGCGGGAGGGGAATACGAGCAGTACTTC. Translation gives CASSLIAGGEYEQYF.

This clone was seen a single time. V and J are TRBV6-6 and TRBJ1-1, with D hard to call. The germline V gene encodes CDR1 MNHNY and CDR2 SVGAGI (reference sequence). This CDR3 is built from 13 residues. Deletions cut 11 bases from V and 4 bases from J, with 17 bases between. The CDR3 sequence: CARDSPRRTEAFF. The DNA for the CDR3 is TGTGCCCGGGATTCCCCCCGCCGCACTGAAGCTTTCTTT.

This clone was observed a few times. The identical CDR3 is also encoded by other nucleotide sequences in the sample. This chain links TRBV11-2 with TRBJ2-7, with no clear D. The V end lost 1 base, the J end lost 0 bases, and 4 bases lay between the germline ends. The CDR3 is 13 residues long. Germline assignment: CDR1 SGHAT and CDR2 FQNNGV. In nucleotides, the CDR3 is TGTGCCAGCAGCTTAGTTTCCTCCTACGAGCAGTACTTC. Protein sequence: CASSLVSSYEQYF.

This clone was observed once. The CDR3 loop reads CASSFVGPDTGELFF. CDR3 DNA sequence: TGTGCCAGCAGCTTTGTGGGCCCGGACACCGGGGAGCTGTTTTTT. This rearrangement joins TRBV5-8 to TRBJ2-2; no clear D. CDR3 size: 15 residues. V was pared by 2 bases and J by 3 bases, with 11 bases between. The V gene's germline CDR1 is SGHTS and CDR2 YDEGEE.

The V and J genes are TRBV28 and TRBJ2-5; 14 bases align to TRBD2. The V gene end was trimmed by 6 bases and the J gene end by 4 bases; junction bases not matched to a gene: 7. Germline CDR1 and CDR2: MDHEN and SYDVKM. There are 16 residues in the CDR3. In nucleotides, the CDR3 is TGTGCCAGCAGACTTCGACTAGCGGGAGGGGGAGAGACCCAGTACTTC. Its translation: CASRLRLAGGGETQYF. Drawing the rest from reference TRBV28 and TRBJ2-5, the complete variable domain is DVKVTQSSRYLVKRTGEKVFLECVQDMDHENMFWYRQDPGLGLRLIYFSYDVKMKEKGDIPEGYSVSREKKERFSLILESASTNQTSMYLCASRLRLAGGGETQYFGPGTRLLVL.

CDR3 residues: CASSLDRHNEQFF. The CDR3 bases are TGTGCCAGCAGCCTGGACAGACACAATGAGCAGTTCTTC. J is TRBJ2-1 and V is TRBV5-4; TRBD1 is a possible D gene (6 bases). Trimming took 4 bases from V and 5 from J, leaving 10 bases between them. Germline values: CDR1 SGHNT, CDR2 YYREEE (reference sequence). CDR3 length: 13 residues.

CDR3 nucleotides: TGTGCCAGCAGTTTGGCCGCGAGGGGAGTCGAGCAGTACTTC. Protein product: CASSLAARGVEQYF. This chain connects TRBV27 to TRBJ2-7; the D call may be TRBD1 or TRBD2 (5 bases each). Germline V gene data show CDR1 as MNHEY and CDR2 as SMNVEV (reference sequence). CDR3 size: 14 residues. The germline V and J ends were trimmed by 3 bases and 6 bases, with 15 bases remaining between them.

A single count supports this clone. The chain joins TRBV15 to TRBJ2-7; 10 bases agree with TRBD1. The CDR3 covers 13 residues. Germline V gives CDR1 LNHNV, CDR2 YYDKDF (reference sequence). J was trimmed by 6 bases and V by 8 bases; bases with no gene match: 7. CDR3 region: CATGDRGWGEQYF. In DNA, the CDR3 is TGTGCCACCGGGGACAGGGGTTGGGGCGAGCAGTACTTC.

The V call is TRBV4-2, the J call TRBJ2-3; tentative D call: TRBD1 (5 bases). CDR3 length: 14 amino acids. Trimming took off 4 bases at V and 3 bases at J, with 11 bases between the two ends. CDR1 and CDR2 (germline): LGHNA, YNFKEQ. The chain's CDR3 is CASSLYPGTDTQYF. The CDR3 bases are TGTGCCAGCAGCCTGTACCCAGGGACAGATACGCAGTATTTT.

This rearrangement joins TRBV29-1 to TRBJ2-1; 7 bases map to TRBD2. Looked up from germline, CDR1 is SQVTM and CDR2 is ANQGSEA. The length of the CDR3 is 17 residues. With 3 bases clipped from V and 2 bases from J, the junction kept 13 bases outside the gene matches. In DNA form, the CDR3 reads TGCAGCGTTGAGGGAGGGGAGTCTCCTTCCACCTACAATGAGCAGTTCTTC. Translating gives CSVEGGESPSTYNEQFF.

This chain joins TRBV5-1 and TRBJ2-7; D gene ambiguous. The CDR3 covers 13 residues. Germline loops: CDR1 SGHRS, CDR2 YFSETQ. V dropped 2 bases and J dropped 4 bases, with 10 bases sitting between them. Here the CDR3 reads CASSFHPGYEQYF. CDR3 coding DNA: TGCGCCAGCAGCTTCCATCCGGGTTACGAGCAGTACTTC. Using reference TRBV5-1 and TRBJ2-7 for the parts outside the CDR3, the full variable domain is KAGVTQTPRYLIKTRGQQVTLSCSPISGHRSVSWYQQTPGQGLQFLFEYFSETQRNKGNFPGRFSGRQFSNSRSEMNVSTLELGDSALYLCASSFHPGYEQYFGPGTRLTVT.

The CDR3: CASSSTARYSYNEQFF. The DNA of the CDR3 is TGTGCCAGCAGTTCCACGGCGCGCTATTCCTACAATGAGCAGTTCTTC. This chain uses TRBV28 with TRBJ2-1; no clear D gene. Between the trimmed V and J ends, which lost 4 bases and 1 base, there was a span of 14 bases. The CDR3 has 16 residues. CDR1 MDHEN and CDR2 SYDVKM come from the germline V gene.

This chain connects TRBV27 to TRBJ2-1; D may be TRBD1 (6 bases). The germline V gene has CDR1 MNHEY and CDR2 SMNVEV (reference sequence). The CDR3 consists of 14 residues. V lost 8 bases, J lost 0 bases, and 11 bases lay in between. The CDR3 bases are TGTGCCAGCGTGGGGGACAACTCCTACAATGAGCAGTTCTTC. Its protein product is CASVGDNSYNEQFF.

The genes are TRBV27 and TRBJ1-1; D possibly corresponds to TRBD1 (5 bases). The CDR3 extends over 15 amino acids. Germline CDR1 and CDR2: MNHEY and SMNVEV (reference sequence). Trimming removed 2 bases from V and 3 bases from J, with 13 bases in between. The CDR3 DNA is TGTGCCAGCAGTTTAGATGGGGAAGGGGACACTGAAGCTTTCTTT. It is translated as CASSLDGEGDTEAFF.

This clone has just one count. The V call is TRBV7-9, the J call TRBJ1-2; 11 bases map to TRBD1. This CDR3 spans 14 amino acids. V was pared by 10 bases and J by 4 bases, with 8 bases of the junction left unmatched. Per the germline V gene, CDR1 is SEHNR and CDR2 is FQNEAQ (reference sequence). The CDR3 DNA sequence: TGTGCCATCCCGGGGACAGGGGGATTCTATGGCTACACCTTC. Translation: CAIPGTGGFYGYTF. Variable domain in full (rest from reference TRBV7-9 and TRBJ1-2): DTGVSQNPRHKITKRGQNVTFRCDPISEHNRLYWYRQTLGQGPEFLTYFQNEAQLEKSRLLSDRFSAERPKGSFSTLEIQRTEQGDSAMYLCAIPGTGGFYGYTFGSGTRLTVV.

This clone occurred once. The chain employs TRBV4-1 and TRBJ1-1; D call uncertain. V was shortened by 0 bases and J by 1 base, with 3 bases between the two germline ends. The V gene's germline CDR1 is MGHRA and CDR2 YSYEKL. This CDR3 comprises 13 residues. CDR3 amino acids: CASSQEANTEAFF. CDR3 coding DNA: TGCGCCAGCAGCCAAGAGGCGAACACTGAAGCTTTCTTT.

This clone was found once. V is TRBV15 and J is TRBJ2-1, with D perhaps being TRBD1 or TRBD2 (5 bases each). Looked up from germline, CDR1 is LNHNV and CDR2 is YYDKDF (reference sequence). The CDR3 has 18 amino acids. With 5 bases removed from V and 0 bases from J, the gap between germline ends came to 20 bases. The CDR3 region is CATSVFPPGRFSYNEQFF. Here the CDR3 DNA reads TGTGCCACCAGCGTATTTCCGCCGGGGCGCTTCTCCTACAATGAGCAGTTCTTC.

V is TRBV5-6 and J is TRBJ2-3, with no clear D. V lost 0 bases and J 2 bases, leaving 10 bases between the germline ends. The CDR3 spans 15 residues. Germline V gene lookup returns CDR1 SGHDT and CDR2 YYEEEE. Here the CDR3 DNA reads TGTGCCAGCAGCTTGGGATGGGGAATCACAGATACGCAGTATTTT. Protein sequence: CASSLGWGITDTQYF.

The V call is TRBV6-1, the J call TRBJ2-1; no firm D call. Trimming removed 2 bases at V and 7 bases at J, with 18 bases between. The CDR3 has 16 residues. Germline V gene sequence: CDR1 MNHNS, CDR2 SASEGT. Here the CDR3 DNA reads TGTGCCAGCAGTGAAAGGTACGGGCCAGAAGTAAATGAGCAGTTCTTC. Its protein is CASSERYGPEVNEQFF.

J is TRBJ1-1 and V is TRBV28, with 7 bases lining up with TRBD1. The CDR3 spans 17 residues. V lost 10 bases to trimming and J lost 4 bases; unmatched junction nucleotides: 21. Germline CDR1 reads MDHEN; CDR2 reads SYDVKM. The DNA of the CDR3 is TGTGCCACCATTCCGGGACAGCGGCACCCCACCCCCACTGAAGCTTTCTTT. Protein: CATIPGQRHPTPTEAFF.

This clone was recorded only once. The J gene is TRBJ2-7, the V gene TRBV27; 8 bases align to TRBD2. CDR3 length: 14 residues. Germline V lookup: CDR1 MNHEY, CDR2 SMNVEV (reference sequence). The junction had 8 bases not matched to a gene; V was cut back by 6 bases and J by 4 bases. The DNA of the CDR3 is TGTGCCAGCAGGGCCGGGACTAGTATATACGAGCAGTACTTC. Its translation is CASRAGTSIYEQYF.

In DNA, the CDR3 is TGTGCCAGCGACAGGATCGACAATGAGCAGTTCTTC. Its protein product is CASDRIDNEQFF. The chain is built from TRBV2 and TRBJ2-1; tentative D call: TRBD1 (6 bases). Trimming pared 8 bases from V and 5 bases from J, leaving 10 bases between. Germline V gene lookup returns CDR1 SNHLY and CDR2 FYNNEI. The CDR3 extends over 12 amino acids.

A word on this clone: The same CDR3 is also encoded by other DNA sequences in this sample. The V call is TRBV28, the J call TRBJ2-7; D might be TRBD2 (5 bases). This CDR3 contains 13 residues. Germline lookup yields CDR1 MDHEN and CDR2 SYDVKM. V lost 6 bases and J 2 bases, leaving 11 bases between the germline ends. CDR3 in DNA: TGTGCCAGCAGCCTAGGGCGGGCCTACGAGCAGTACTTC. Residues: CASSLGRAYEQYF.

The rearrangement links TRBV7-9 to TRBJ1-1; D is unclear. Looked up from germline, CDR1 is SEHNR and CDR2 is FQNEAQ (reference sequence). CDR3 size: 15 residues. V dropped 6 bases and J dropped 1 base, with 15 bases sitting between them. The CDR3 DNA reads as TGTGCCAGCAGACCTGAGGGCATCGAGAACACTGAAGCTTTCTTT. Its translation: CASRPEGIENTEAFF.

The chain uses TRBV15 and TRBJ2-3; 8 bases align to TRBD2. CDR3 size: 16 residues. The V and J ends lost 0 bases and 0 bases, in that order; junction bases with no gene match: 2. Germline V CDR1 and CDR2: LNHNV, YYDKDF (reference sequence). The CDR3 loop is CATSRDREGSTDTQYF. The CDR3 DNA is TGTGCCACCAGCAGAGATCGGGAGGGGAGCACAGATACGCAGTATTTT.

The chain joins TRBV7-9 to TRBJ2-1; D is possibly TRBD2 (6 bases). Germline V lookup: CDR1 SEHNR, CDR2 FQNEAQ (reference sequence). Deletions cut 4 bases from V and 0 bases from J, with 13 bases between. This CDR3 has 16 amino acids. CDR3 nucleotide sequence: TGTGCCAGCAGCTCCGGGACTTCGAGCTCCTACAATGAGCAGTTCTTC. It encodes CASSSGTSSSYNEQFF.

CDR3 residues: CASSEGQGVNYGYTF. In nucleotides, the CDR3 is TGTGCCAGCAGTGAAGGTCAGGGGGTTAACTATGGCTACACCTTC. This chain uses TRBV2 with TRBJ1-2; 7 bases are shared with TRBD1. CDR1 and CDR2 (germline): SNHLY, FYNNEI. CDR3 length: 15 amino acids. J gave up 1 base and V 1 base, and 3 bases lay outside the gene matches.

V is TRBV2 and J is TRBJ2-5, with D perhaps being TRBD1 or TRBD2 (5 bases each). The J call is in doubt because the DNA end fits TRBJ2-7 better. The CDR3 runs to 14 residues. Looked up from germline, CDR1 is SNHLY and CDR2 is FYNNEI. CDR3 protein: CASRVGDGAYEQYF. The CDR3 nucleotides are TGTGCCAGCAGAGTCGGGGACGGAGCCTACGAGCAGTACTTC.

This chain links TRBV28 with TRBJ1-4, with no clear D. Germline CDR1 reads MDHEN; CDR2 reads SYDVKM. The V end was cut by 5 bases, the J end by 6 bases, with 22 bases between. This CDR3 comprises 17 residues. The CDR3 nucleotides are TGTGCCAGCAGTCTAACTTACCCGGTCCTGAGGGATGAAAAACTGTTTTTT. Translation: CASSLTYPVLRDEKLFF.

The chain carries TRBV2 and TRBJ2-7, with D perhaps TRBD2 (6 bases). Germline CDR1 reads SNHLY; CDR2 reads FYNNEI. The CDR3 is 13 residues long. V lost 0 bases and J 7 bases, leaving 10 bases between the germline ends. Here the CDR3 DNA reads TGTGCCAGCAGTGAAGCGGGGGGTGAAGAGCAGTACTTC. This codes for CASSEAGGEEQYF.

The chain couples TRBV27 to TRBJ2-7; 11 nucleotides agree with TRBD2. Germline V CDR1 and CDR2: MNHEY, SMNVEV (reference sequence). CDR3 size: 16 residues. Unmatched junction bases numbered 9, after V lost 4 bases and J lost 4 bases. CDR3 nucleotide sequence: TGTGCCAGCAGTTCCATCGCCGGGACTAGCGGATACGAGCAGTACTTC. Translation gives CASSSIAGTSGYEQYF.